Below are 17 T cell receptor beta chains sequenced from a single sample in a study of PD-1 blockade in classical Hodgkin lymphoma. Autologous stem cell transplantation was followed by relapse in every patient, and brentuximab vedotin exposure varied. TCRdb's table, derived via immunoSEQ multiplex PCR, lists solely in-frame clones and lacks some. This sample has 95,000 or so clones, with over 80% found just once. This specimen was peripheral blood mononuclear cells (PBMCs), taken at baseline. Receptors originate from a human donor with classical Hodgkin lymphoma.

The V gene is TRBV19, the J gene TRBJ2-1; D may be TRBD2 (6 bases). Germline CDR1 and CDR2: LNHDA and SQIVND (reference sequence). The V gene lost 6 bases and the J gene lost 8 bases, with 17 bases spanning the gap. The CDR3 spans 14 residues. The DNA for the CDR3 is TGTGCCAGTAGCGGAGGGCCCCCGAAAGATGAGCAGTTCTTC. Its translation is CASSGGPPKDEQFF.

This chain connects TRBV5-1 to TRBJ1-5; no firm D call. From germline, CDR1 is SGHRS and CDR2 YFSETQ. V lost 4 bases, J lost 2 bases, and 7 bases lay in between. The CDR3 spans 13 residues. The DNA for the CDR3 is TGCGCCAGCAGCGCGGACGGCAATCAGCCCCAGCATTTT. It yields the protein CASSADGNQPQHF.

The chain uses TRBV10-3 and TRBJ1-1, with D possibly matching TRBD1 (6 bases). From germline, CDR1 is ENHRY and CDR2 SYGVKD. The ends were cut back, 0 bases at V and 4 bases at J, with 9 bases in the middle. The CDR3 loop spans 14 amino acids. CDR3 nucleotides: TGTGCCATCAGTGAGTCAACAGGGCCCACTGAAGCTTTCTTT. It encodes CAISESTGPTEAFF.

This chain's CDR3 is CASRYLRMNTEAFF. In DNA, the CDR3 is TGTGCCAGCAGGTACCTACGGATGAACACTGAAGCTTTCTTT. The chain is built from TRBV7-9 and TRBJ1-1; D uncertain. This CDR3 spans 14 amino acids. Trimming took off 6 bases at V and 0 bases at J, with 11 bases between the two ends. Germline V gives CDR1 SEHNR, CDR2 FQNEAQ (reference sequence).

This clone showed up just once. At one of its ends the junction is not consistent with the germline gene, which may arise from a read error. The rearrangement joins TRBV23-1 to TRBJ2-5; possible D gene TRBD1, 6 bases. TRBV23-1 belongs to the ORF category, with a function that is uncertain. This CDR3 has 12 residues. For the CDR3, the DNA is TGCGCCAGCAGTCAACTCCCCGGCCCAGGGGACTTC. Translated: CASSQLPGPGDF.

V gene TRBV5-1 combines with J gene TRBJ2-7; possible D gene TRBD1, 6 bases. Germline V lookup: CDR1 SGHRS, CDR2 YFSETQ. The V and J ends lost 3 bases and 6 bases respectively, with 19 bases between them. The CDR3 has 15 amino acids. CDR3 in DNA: TGCGCCAGCAGCTCACAGACAGGCCAGGGATCCGAGCAGTACTTC. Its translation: CASSSQTGQGSEQYF.

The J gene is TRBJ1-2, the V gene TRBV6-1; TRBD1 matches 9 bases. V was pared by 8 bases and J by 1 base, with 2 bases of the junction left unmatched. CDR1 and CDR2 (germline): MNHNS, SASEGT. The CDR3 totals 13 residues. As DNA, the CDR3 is TGTGCCAGCCAGACAGGGGGTAACTATGGCTACACCTTC. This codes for CASQTGGNYGYTF.

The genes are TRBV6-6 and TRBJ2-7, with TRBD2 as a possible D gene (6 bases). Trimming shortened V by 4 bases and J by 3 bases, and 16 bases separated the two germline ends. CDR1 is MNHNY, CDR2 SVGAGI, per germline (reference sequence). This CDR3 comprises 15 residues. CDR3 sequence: CASSSHGSVRYEQYF. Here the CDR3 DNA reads TGTGCCAGCAGTTCTCACGGGAGTGTCCGCTACGAGCAGTACTTC.

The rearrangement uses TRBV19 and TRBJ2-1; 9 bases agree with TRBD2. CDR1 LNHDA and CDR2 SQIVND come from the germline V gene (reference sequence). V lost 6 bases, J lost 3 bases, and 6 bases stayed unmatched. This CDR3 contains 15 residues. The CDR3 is CASSLSGRIYNEQFF. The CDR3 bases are TGTGCCAGTAGCTTAAGCGGGAGGATCTACAATGAGCAGTTCTTC. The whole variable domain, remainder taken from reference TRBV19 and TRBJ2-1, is DGGITQSPKYLFRKEGQNVTLSCEQNLNHDAMYWYRQDPGQGLRLIYYSQIVNDFQKGDIAEGYSVSREKKESFPLTVTSAQKNPTAFYLCASSLSGRIYNEQFFGPGTRLTVL.

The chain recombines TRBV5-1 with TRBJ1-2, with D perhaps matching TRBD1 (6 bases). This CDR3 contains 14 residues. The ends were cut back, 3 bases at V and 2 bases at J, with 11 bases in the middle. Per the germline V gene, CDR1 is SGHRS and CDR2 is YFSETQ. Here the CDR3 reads CASSSQGSNYGYTF. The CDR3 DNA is TGCGCCAGCAGCTCACAGGGAAGCAACTATGGCTACACCTTC.

CDR3 in amino acids: CASSLATPDTQYF. The CDR3 DNA is TGTGCCAGCAGCTTAGCTACTCCAGATACGCAGTATTTT. The chain carries TRBV11-3 and TRBJ2-3; D is unresolved. The CDR3 loop spans 13 amino acids. Germline V gene data show CDR1 as SGHNT and CDR2 as YENEEA. V was shortened by 1 base and J by 4 bases, with 6 bases between the two germline ends.

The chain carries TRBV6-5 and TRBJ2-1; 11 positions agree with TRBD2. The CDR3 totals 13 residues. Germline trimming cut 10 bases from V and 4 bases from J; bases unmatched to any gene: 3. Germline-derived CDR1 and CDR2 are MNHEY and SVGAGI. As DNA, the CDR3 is TGTGCCACCCGGACTAGCGGGTACAATGAGCAGTTCTTC. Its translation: CATRTSGYNEQFF.

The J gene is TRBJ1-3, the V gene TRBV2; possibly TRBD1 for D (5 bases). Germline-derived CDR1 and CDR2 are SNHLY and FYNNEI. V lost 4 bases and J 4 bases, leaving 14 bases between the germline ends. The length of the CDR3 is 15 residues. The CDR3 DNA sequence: TGTGCCAGCAGTGTGGGGCAGGTCTTCGGAAACACCATATATTTT. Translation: CASSVGQVFGNTIYF.

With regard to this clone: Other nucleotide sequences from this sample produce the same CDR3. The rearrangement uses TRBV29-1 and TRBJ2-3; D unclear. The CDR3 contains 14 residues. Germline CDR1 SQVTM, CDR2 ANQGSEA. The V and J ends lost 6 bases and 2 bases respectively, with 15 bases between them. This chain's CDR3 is CSVTPKRTTDTQYF. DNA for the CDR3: TGCAGCGTGACCCCTAAACGGACCACAGATACGCAGTATTTT.

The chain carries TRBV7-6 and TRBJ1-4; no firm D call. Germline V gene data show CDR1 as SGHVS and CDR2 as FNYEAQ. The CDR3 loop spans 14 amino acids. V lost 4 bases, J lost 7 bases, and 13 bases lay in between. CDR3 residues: CASSSFSEGEKLFF. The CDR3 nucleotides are TGTGCCAGCAGCTCCTTTAGTGAGGGTGAAAAACTGTTTTTT.

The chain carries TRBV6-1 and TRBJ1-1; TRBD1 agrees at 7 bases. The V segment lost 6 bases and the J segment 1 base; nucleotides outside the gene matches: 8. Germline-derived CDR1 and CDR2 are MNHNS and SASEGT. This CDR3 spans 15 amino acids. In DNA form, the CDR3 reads TGTGCCAGCAGGAAGGGGGCGGCCTGGAACACTGAAGCTTTCTTT. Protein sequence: CASRKGAAWNTEAFF.

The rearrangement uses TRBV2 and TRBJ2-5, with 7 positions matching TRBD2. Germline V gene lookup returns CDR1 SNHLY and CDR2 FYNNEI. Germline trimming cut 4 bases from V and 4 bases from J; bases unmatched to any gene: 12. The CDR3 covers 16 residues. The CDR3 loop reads CASSGRTSQGGETQYF. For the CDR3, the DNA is TGTGCCAGCAGTGGCCGGACTAGTCAGGGCGGAGAGACCCAGTACTTC.